The rows below give T cell receptor beta chains drawn from one sample of a study of post-analysis software for immune sequencing data. TCRdb passed the PCR reads through MiXCR, listing each CDR3 protein once. The data show 450,000 to 650,000 distinct CDR3 sequences, 44% seen once. Material: blood. The receptors stem from a girl aged 10 to 17 with multiple sclerosis. The CDR3 runs from the conserved cysteine through the conserved F or W. Fields, in order: J gene, V gene, D gene, CDR3 protein. A D gene is named only where the DNA matches it firmly.

J: TRBJ2-3
V: TRBV10-3
D: -
CDR3: CAISESTGIADTQYF

J: TRBJ1-1
V: TRBV4-2
D: -
CDR3: CASSPVKGAMNTEAFF

J: TRBJ1-1
V: TRBV6-5
D: -
CDR3: CASSYSSPNTEAFF

J: TRBJ1-2
V: TRBV29-1
D: -
CDR3: CSVGGKTYGYTF

J: TRBJ1-2
V: TRBV10-3
D: -
CDR3: CAISEPTGKSYGYTF

J: TRBJ2-1
V: TRBV7-6
D: TRBD2
CDR3: CASSPPLIAGGNEQFF

J: TRBJ2-5
V: TRBV7-9
D: TRBD2
CDR3: CASSLPPGGRAETQYF

J: TRBJ2-3
V: TRBV29-1
D: TRBD1
CDR3: CSAIPGQGNADTQYF

J: TRBJ2-1
V: TRBV6-6
D: TRBD1
CDR3: CASTWTGDGEQFF

J: -
V: TRBV27
D: TRBD2
CDR3: CASSPATSGRPWNIQYF

J: TRBJ2-3
V: TRBV20-1
D: -
CDR3: CSAGQGRVTQYF

J: TRBJ1-1
V: TRBV27
D: -
CDR3: CASSPPCGEAFF

J: -
V: TRBV7-9
D: TRBD1
CDR3: CASSIGQGETQYF

J: TRBJ2-7
V: TRBV7-2
D: TRBD2
CDR3: CASSLGLAGETYEQYF

J: TRBJ2-4
V: TRBV27
D: -
CDR3: CASSWGHLAKNIQYF

J: TRBJ2-1
V: TRBV6-4
D: -
CDR3: CASSDPRGRTPRFGEQFF

J: TRBJ2-1
V: TRBV9
D: -
CDR3: CASSVAPSNEQFF

J: TRBJ1-2
V: TRBV12-3/TRBV12-4
D: -
CDR3: CASSLRVLNYGYTF

J: TRBJ2-2
V: TRBV7-9
D: -
CDR3: CASSLGRENTGELFF

J: TRBJ1-2
V: TRBV5-1
D: -
CDR3: CASSLNAGYGYTF

J: TRBJ2-7
V: TRBV7-2
D: TRBD1
CDR3: CASSLGVGTGRKQYF

J: TRBJ1-1
V: TRBV27
D: -
CDR3: CASSLSRHTEAFF

J: TRBJ1-2
V: TRBV27
D: TRBD1
CDR3: CASSFGTGHLGYTF

J: TRBJ2-7
V: TRBV3-1
D: TRBD2
CDR3: CASSPSGTSGYEQYF

J: TRBJ2-5
V: TRBV6-6
D: -
CDR3: CASSLTGPPGEQYF

J: TRBJ2-5
V: TRBV14
D: -
CDR3: CASSPRDPSGGLETQYF

J: TRBJ2-1
V: TRBV12-3/TRBV12-4
D: -
CDR3: CASSLPQDYNEQFF